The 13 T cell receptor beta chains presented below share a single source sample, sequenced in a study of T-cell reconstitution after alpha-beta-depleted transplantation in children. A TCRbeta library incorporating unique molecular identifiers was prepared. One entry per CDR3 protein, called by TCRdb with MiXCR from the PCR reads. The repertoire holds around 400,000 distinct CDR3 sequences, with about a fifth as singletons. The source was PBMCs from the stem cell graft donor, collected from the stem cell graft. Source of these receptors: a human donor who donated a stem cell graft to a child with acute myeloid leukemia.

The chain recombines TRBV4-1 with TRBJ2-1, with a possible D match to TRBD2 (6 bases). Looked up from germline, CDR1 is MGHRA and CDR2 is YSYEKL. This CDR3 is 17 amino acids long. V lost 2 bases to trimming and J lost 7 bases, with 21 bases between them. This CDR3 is CASSQLHLAPRSNEQFF. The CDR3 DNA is TGCGCCAGCAGCCAACTTCACCTAGCGCCCAGAAGTAATGAGCAGTTCTTC.

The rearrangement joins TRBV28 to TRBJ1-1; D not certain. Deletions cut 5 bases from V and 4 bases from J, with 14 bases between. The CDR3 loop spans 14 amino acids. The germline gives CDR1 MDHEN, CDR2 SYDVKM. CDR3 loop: CASSGPEEGTEAFF. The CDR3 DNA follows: TGTGCCAGCAGTGGACCTGAGGAGGGCACTGAAGCTTTCTTT.

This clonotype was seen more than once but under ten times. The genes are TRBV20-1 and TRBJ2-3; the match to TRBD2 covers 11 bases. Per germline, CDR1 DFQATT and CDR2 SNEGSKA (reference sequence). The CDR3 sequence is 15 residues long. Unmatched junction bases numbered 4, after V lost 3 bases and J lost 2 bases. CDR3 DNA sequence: TGCAGTGCTAGGGGACTAGCGGATTTCACAGATACGCAGTATTTT. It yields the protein CSARGLADFTDTQYF.

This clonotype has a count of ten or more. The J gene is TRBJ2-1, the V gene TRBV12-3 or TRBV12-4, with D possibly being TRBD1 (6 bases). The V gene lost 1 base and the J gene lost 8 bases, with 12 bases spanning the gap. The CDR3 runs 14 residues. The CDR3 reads CASSLEQGRYEQFF. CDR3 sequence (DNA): TGTGCCAGCAGTTTAGAACAGGGAAGGTATGAGCAGTTCTTC.

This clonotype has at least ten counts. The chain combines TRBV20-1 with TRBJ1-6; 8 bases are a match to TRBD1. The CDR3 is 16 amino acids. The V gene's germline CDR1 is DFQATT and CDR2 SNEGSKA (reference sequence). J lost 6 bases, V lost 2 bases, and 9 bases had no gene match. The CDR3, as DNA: TGCAGTGCTAGACGTCAGTCAGGGGGCAGTAATTCACCCCTCCACTTT. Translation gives CSARRQSGGSNSPLHF.

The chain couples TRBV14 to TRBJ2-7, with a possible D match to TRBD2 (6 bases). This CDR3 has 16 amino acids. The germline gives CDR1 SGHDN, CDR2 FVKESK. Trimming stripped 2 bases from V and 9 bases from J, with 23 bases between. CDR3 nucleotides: TGTGCCAGCAGCCAACGCGCATCTGGGCGGGGTATGTGGCAGTACTTC. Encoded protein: CASSQRASGRGMWQYF.

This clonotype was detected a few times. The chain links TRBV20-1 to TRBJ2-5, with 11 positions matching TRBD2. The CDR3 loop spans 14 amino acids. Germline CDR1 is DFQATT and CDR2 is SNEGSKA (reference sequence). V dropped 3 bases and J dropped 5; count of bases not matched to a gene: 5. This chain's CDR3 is CSASSGRAMETQYF. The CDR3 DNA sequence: TGCAGTGCTAGTAGCGGGAGGGCCATGGAGACCCAGTACTTC.

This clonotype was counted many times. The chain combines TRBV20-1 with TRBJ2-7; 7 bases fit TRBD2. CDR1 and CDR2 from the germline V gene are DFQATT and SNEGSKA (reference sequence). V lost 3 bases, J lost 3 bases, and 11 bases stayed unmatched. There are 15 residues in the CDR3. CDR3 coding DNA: TGCAGTGCTAGCGGGCCAGCGGGAAAGCTCTACGAGCAGTACTTC. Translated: CSASGPAGKLYEQYF.

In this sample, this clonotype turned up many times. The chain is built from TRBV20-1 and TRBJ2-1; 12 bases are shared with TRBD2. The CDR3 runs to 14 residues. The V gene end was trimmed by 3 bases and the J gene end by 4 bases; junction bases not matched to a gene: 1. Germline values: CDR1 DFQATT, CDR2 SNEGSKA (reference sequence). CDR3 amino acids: CSARGLAGYNEQFF. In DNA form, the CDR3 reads TGCAGTGCTAGGGGACTAGCGGGTTACAATGAGCAGTTCTTC.

CDR3 residues: CSAREQGNTEAFF. In DNA, the CDR3 is TGCAGTGCTAGAGAGCAGGGGAACACTGAAGCTTTCTTT. This chain connects TRBV20-1 to TRBJ1-1; weak D call: TRBD1 (5 bases). CDR3 length equals 13 residues. Germline V CDR1 and CDR2: DFQATT, SNEGSKA (reference sequence). The V gene lost 0 bases and the J gene lost 1 base, with 6 bases spanning the gap.

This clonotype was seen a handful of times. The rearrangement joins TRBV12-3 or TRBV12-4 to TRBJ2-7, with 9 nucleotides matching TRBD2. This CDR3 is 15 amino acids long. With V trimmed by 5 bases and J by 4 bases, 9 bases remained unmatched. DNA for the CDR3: TGTGCCAGCAGTGGGAGCAGCGGGAGGCGTTACGAGCAGTACTTC. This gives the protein CASSGSSGRRYEQYF.

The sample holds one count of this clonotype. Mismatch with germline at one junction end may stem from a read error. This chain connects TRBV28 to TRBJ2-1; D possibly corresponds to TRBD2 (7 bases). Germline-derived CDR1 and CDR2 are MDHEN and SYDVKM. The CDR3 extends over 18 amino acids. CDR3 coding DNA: TGTGCCAGCAGTTTATGGGGGGGGCTTTCAAGCTCCTGCAATGAGCAGTTCTTC. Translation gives CASSLWGGLSSSCNEQFF.

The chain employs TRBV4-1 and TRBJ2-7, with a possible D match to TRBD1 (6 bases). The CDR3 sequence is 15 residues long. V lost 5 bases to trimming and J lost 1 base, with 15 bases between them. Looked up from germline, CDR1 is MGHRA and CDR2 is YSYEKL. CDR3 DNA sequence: TGCGCCAGCAGCAAAGTAACAGGGCCATCCTACGAGCAGTACTTC. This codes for CASSKVTGPSYEQYF.